The present TCR beta chain was sequenced within a study of response to subunit inactivated influenza vaccine. Germline lookup yields CDR1 LGHNA and CDR2 YNFKEQ. This CDR3 is built from 13 residues. V lost 5 bases and J lost 9, with 14 bases in between. General study findings and limits: Few new T cells, the authors suggested, are recruited by each seasonal influenza vaccination.

TCRdb passed the RT-PCR reads through MiXCR, listing each CDR3 protein once. The repertoire holds around 600,000 distinct CDR3 sequences, with approximately 10% as singletons. This clonotype has just one count. Its antigen is unknown. These data also formed part of another study, on T cells expressing NK-cell markers. In that study: 5'RACE template switching with UMIs produced the TCR beta cDNA. Restriction of the sorted population to alpha-beta TCR T cells was achieved in several experiments with an anti-gamma-delta TCR antibody. Dominant NKG2C+ clonotype frequencies of about 1.0-8% of CD8+ T cells were measured in about 6 donors.

The chain carries TRBV4-2 and TRBJ2-1; possible D gene TRBD1, 6 bases. The receptor was isolated from a man aged 45-65 years who received an inactivated influenza vaccine. The material sequenced was PBMCs from blood, taken on the day of vaccination. Here the CDR3 DNA reads TGTGCCAGCAGCTACGACAGGCCCAGTGAGCAGTTCTTC. Amino acids: CASSYDRPSEQFF.